This entry describes one TCR beta chain. Its antigen is as yet unknown. This sample stems from a study of cytomegalovirus exposure and HLA in healthy donors. Researchers ran the PCR with 60 Vbeta and 13 Jbeta primers. Profiling relied on immunoSEQ multiplex PCR, and the TCRdb table lists in-frame clones only, not all of them. The table lists 95,000 to 100,000 clones, more than 75% of them singletons. Study-level findings and limits: Presence/absence analyses assumed roughly uniform sequencing depth across donors. The classifier reportedly diagnosed cytomegalovirus status with high sensitivity and specificity. It was reported that TCR beta sequences correctly inferred the HLA-A and HLA-B alleles for most subjects. A later examination showed that TCR association rates differed by HLA locus, with DRB1 most and HLA-C fewest.

The CDR3 is made up of 16 amino acids. CDR1 is SGHRS, CDR2 YFSETQ, per germline. Trimming pared 0 bases from V and 0 bases from J, leaving 11 bases between. This TCR was recovered from a human donor in good health. The genes are TRBV5-1 and TRBJ2-3, with D unresolved. The material sequenced was PBMCs. The CDR3 loop reads CASSLDRGSSTDTQYF. CDR3 sequence (DNA): TGCGCCAGCAGCTTGGACCGCGGCTCTAGCACAGATACGCAGTATTTT.